This TCR beta chain was identified during a study of OX40 agonist ivuxolimab in advanced cancers. Whole-study context: Ivuxolimab doses were 0.01, 0.1, 0.3, 1.5, 3 or 10 mg/kg every 2 weeks. General observations from the study: Clones of CD4+ and CD8+ blood T cells grew by week 6 at doses of 0.1 to 3.0 mg/kg.

Measured with immunoSEQ multiplex PCR; TCRdb has only the in-frame clones, and not every one. The sample has tens of thousands of clones; roughly 80% are singletons. Sampled blood was obtained at baseline, cycle 4 day 1, and cycle 7 day 1. Note on this clone: Its antigen is unknown. The sample holds other DNA sequences that translate to the same CDR3.

The sample was CD4+ or CD8+ T cells sorted from blood, taken in a trial of the OX40 agonist ivuxolimab. This clonotype was obtained from an adult with an advanced solid tumor such as melanoma, head and neck, liver or kidney cancer.

CDR3 nucleotide sequence: TGTGCCAGCAGTACGGACGGGGACACTGAAGCTTTCTTT. This codes for CASSTDGDTEAFF. The chain is built from TRBV6-6 and TRBJ1-1; D gene unclear. In germline, CDR1 is MNHNY, CDR2 SVGAGI (reference sequence). The CDR3 totals 13 residues. Trimming took off 5 bases at V and 3 bases at J, with 10 bases between the two ends.